These 6 T cell receptor beta chains were all obtained from the same sample, sequenced in a study of OX40 agonist ivuxolimab in advanced cancers. Clones were sequenced by immunoSEQ multiplex PCR, and TCRdb holds only the in-frame ones, with some missing. Altogether 20,000 to 25,000 clones are present, roughly 80% being singletons, with the ten largest covering about 23%. This specimen consisted of CD4+ or CD8+ T cells sorted from blood, obtained in a trial of the OX40 agonist ivuxolimab. Receptor source: an adult with an advanced solid tumor such as melanoma, head and neck, liver or kidney cancer.

This rearrangement joins TRBV10-3 to TRBJ2-1; 13 bases map to TRBD2. CDR1 and CDR2 (germline): ENHRY, SYGVKD. The ends lost 10 bases at V and 5 bases at J; junction bases unmatched: 5. This CDR3 is built from 14 residues. In DNA, the CDR3 is TGTGCCACCTACGGGACTAGCGGGAACAATGAGCAGTTCTTC. It yields the protein CATYGTSGNNEQFF.

The chain recombines TRBV7-3 with TRBJ2-3; D not resolved. The V gene's germline CDR1 is SGHTA and CDR2 FQGTGA. With 3 bases removed from V and 5 bases from J, the gap between germline ends came to 3 bases. CDR3 size: 11 residues. CDR3 loop: CASSFGDTQYF. The CDR3 nucleotides read TGTGCCAGCAGCTTCGGAGATACGCAGTATTTT.

This rearrangement joins TRBV6-5 to TRBJ1-5; tentative D call: TRBD1 (5 bases). The germline V gene encodes CDR1 MNHEY and CDR2 SVGAGI. The ends were cut back, 2 bases at V and 2 bases at J, with 10 bases in the middle. This CDR3 spans 15 amino acids. The CDR3 bases are TGTGCCAGCAGTTACGGGGGTACGGGCAATCAGCCCCAGCATTTT. It yields the protein CASSYGGTGNQPQHF.

This chain joins TRBV30 and TRBJ2-7, with D unresolved. V lost 2 bases to trimming and J lost 1 base, with 6 bases between them. The CDR3 contains 12 residues. Per the germline V gene, CDR1 is GTSNPN and CDR2 is SVGIG (reference sequence). The CDR3 DNA is TGTGCCTGGAGTCGTGAGTCCTACGAGCAGTACTTC. Translation gives CAWSRESYEQYF.

The chain combines TRBV5-1 with TRBJ1-4, with TRBD1 identical over 9 bases. The CDR3 totals 18 residues. Germline loops: CDR1 SGHRS, CDR2 YFSETQ. With 7 bases clipped from V and 1 base from J, the junction kept 14 bases outside the gene matches. The CDR3: CASLFAGQGKETNEKLFF. The CDR3 DNA is TGCGCCAGCCTGTTCGCGGGACAGGGAAAAGAAACTAATGAAAAACTGTTTTTT.

The CDR3 region has the DNA TGTGCCAGCAGCTTGGGGGACGGGGAGCTGTTTTTT. Translating gives CASSLGDGELFF. The V gene is TRBV13, the J gene TRBJ2-2; either TRBD1 or TRBD2 may fit D (5 bases each). V was clipped by 3 bases and J by 7 bases, with 6 bases between them. Germline lookup yields CDR1 PRHDT and CDR2 FYEKMQ (reference sequence). This CDR3 region has 12 residues.